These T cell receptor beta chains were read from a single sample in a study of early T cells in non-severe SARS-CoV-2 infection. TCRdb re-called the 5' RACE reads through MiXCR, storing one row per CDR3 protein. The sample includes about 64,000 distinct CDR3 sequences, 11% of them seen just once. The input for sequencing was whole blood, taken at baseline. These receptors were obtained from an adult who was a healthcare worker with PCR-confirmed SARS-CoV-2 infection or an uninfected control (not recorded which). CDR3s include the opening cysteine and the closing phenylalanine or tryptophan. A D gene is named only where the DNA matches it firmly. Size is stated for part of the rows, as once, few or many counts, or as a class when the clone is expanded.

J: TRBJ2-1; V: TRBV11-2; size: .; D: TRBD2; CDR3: CASSFSGLLFF; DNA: TGTGCCAGCAGCTTTAGCGGGCTACTGTTCTTC
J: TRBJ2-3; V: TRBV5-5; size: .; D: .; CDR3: CASSLPPVDTQYF; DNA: TGTGCCAGCAGCTTACCGCCGGTGGATACGCAGTATTTT
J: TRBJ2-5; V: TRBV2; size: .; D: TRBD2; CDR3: CASSVGLAITKTQYF; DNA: TGTGCCAGCAGTGTAGGACTAGCGATCACGAAGACCCAGTACTTC
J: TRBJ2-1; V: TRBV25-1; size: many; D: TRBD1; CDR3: CASSTGTAIYNEQFF; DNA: TGTGCCAGCTCTACCGGGACAGCAATATACAATGAGCAGTTCTTC
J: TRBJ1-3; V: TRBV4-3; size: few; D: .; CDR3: CASSQVGGAGGNTIYF; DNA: TGCGCCAGCAGCCAAGTCGGAGGGGCCGGTGGAAACACCATATATTTT
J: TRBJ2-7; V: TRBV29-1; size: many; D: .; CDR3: CSVVRGRGPYEQYF; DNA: TGCAGCGTTGTACGGGGGCGGGGACCCTACGAGCAGTACTTC
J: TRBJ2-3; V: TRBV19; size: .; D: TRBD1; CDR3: CASSIGDRTQYF; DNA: TGTGCCAGTAGTATAGGGGACAGAACGCAGTATTTT
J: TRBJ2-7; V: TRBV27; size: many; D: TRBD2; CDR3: CASSLVAGGQEEQYF; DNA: TGTGCCAGCAGTTTAGTCGCGGGGGGGCAGGAAGAGCAGTACTTC
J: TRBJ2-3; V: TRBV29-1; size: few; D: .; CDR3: CSVEGGALTDTQYF; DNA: TGCAGCGTTGAAGGCGGGGCCCTCACAGATACGCAGTATTTT
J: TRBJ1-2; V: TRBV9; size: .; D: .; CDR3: CASSSQDYGYTF; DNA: TGTGCCAGCAGCTCACAAGACTATGGCTACACCTTC
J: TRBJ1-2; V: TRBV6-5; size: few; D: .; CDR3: CASSYSKAHNYGYTF; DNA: TGTGCCAGCAGTTACTCCAAGGCCCACAACTATGGCTACACCTTC
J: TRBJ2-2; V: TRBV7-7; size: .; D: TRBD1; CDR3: CASSPLPGAGGADGELFF; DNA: TGTGCTAGCAGCCCCCTGCCAGGGGCAGGGGGCGCAGACGGGGAGCTGTTTTTT
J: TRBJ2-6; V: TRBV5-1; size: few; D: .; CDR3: CASSLSTGANVLTF; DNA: TGCGCCAGCAGCTTGTCAACTGGGGCCAACGTCCTGACTTTC
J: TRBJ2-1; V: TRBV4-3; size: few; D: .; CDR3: CASSPQGIGGYNEQFF; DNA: TGCGCCAGCAGCCCACAGGGAATTGGGGGTTACAATGAGCAGTTCTTC
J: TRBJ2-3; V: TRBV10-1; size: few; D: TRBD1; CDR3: CASSARDSPTDTQYF; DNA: TGCGCCAGCAGTGCCCGGGACAGCCCGACAGATACGCAGTATTTT
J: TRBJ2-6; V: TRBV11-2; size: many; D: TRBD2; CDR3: CASSRTSGGRGANVLTF; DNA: TGTGCCAGCAGCCGGACTAGCGGGGGCCGGGGGGCCAACGTCCTGACTTTC